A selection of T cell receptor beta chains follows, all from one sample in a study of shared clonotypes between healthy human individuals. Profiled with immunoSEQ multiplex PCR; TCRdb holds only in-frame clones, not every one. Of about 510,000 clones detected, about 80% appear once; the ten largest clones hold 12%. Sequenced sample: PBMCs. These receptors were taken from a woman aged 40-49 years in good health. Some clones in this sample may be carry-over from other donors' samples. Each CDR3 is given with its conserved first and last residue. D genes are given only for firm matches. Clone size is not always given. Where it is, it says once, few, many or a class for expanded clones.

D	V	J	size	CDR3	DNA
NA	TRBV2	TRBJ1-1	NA	CASSEGTEAFF	TGTGCCAGCAGTGAGGGCACTGAAGCTTTCTTT
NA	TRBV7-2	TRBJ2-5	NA	CASSLRVIETQYF	TGTGCCAGCAGCTTAAGGGTCATCGAGACCCAGTACTTC
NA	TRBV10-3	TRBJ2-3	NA	CAISEEADTQYF	TGTGCCATCAGTGAGGAGGCAGATACGCAGTATTTT
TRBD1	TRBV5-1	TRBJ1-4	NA	CASSPGVQGEEKLFF	TGCGCCAGCAGCCCTGGAGTACAGGGGGAGGAAAAACTGTTTTTT
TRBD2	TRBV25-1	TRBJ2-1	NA	CASSILAEQFF	TGTGCCAGCAGTATACTAGCGGAGCAGTTCTTC
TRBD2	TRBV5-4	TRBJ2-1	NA	CASSASTSGAYNEQFF	TGTGCCAGCAGCGCATCGACTAGCGGGGCGTACAATGAGCAGTTCTTC
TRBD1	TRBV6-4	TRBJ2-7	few	CASSPGTESYEQYF	TGTGCCAGCAGTCCCGGGACAGAGTCCTACGAGCAGTACTTC
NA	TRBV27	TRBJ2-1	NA	CASRLRGSYGNEQFF	TGTGCCAGCCGATTGAGGGGGAGTTATGGCAATGAGCAGTTCTTC
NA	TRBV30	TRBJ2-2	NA	CAWSPHGAGELFF	TGTGCCTGGAGTCCACACGGCGCCGGGGAGCTGTTTTTT
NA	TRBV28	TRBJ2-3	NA	CASSLKLPPQYF	TGTGCCAGCAGTTTGAAGCTTCCTCCGCAGTATTTT
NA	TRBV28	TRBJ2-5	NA	CASSLSGGRETQYF	TGTGCCAGCAGTTTAAGTGGGGGGAGAGAGACCCAGTACTTC
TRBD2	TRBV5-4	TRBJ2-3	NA	CASSLPGGSADTQYF	TGTGCCAGCAGCTTGCCGGGAGGGAGCGCAGATACGCAGTATTTT
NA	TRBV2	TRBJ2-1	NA	CASSVRGVWFF	TGTGCCAGCAGTGTCCGGGGAGTATGGTTCTTC
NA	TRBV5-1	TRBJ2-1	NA	CASSYYWTGRDPNEQFF	TGCGCCAGCAGTTATTACTGGACAGGGAGGGATCCCAATGAGCAGTTCTTC
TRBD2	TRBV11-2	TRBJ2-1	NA	CASSLGAGGRGNEQFF	TGTGCCAGCAGCTTAGGAGCGGGAGGTAGGGGCAATGAGCAGTTCTTC
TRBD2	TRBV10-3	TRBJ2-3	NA	CAMRTSGNTDTQYF	TGTGCCATGCGGACTAGCGGGAACACAGATACGCAGTATTTT
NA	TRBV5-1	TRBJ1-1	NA	CASSRGVNTEAFF	TGCGCCAGCAGTCGGGGGGTGAACACTGAAGCTTTCTTT
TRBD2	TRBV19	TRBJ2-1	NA	CASSPRGLGLALVF	TGTGCCAGTAGTCCGCGGGGACTAGGCCTAGCCCTCGTCTTC
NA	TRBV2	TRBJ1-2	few	CASSEVFGYTF	TGTGCCAGCAGTGAGGTTTTCGGCTACACCTTC
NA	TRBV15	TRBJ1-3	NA	CATSRDHTGDGNTIYF	TGTGCCACCAGCAGAGATCATACGGGTGATGGAAACACCATATATTTT
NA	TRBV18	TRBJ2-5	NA	CASSPPLGETQYF	TGTGCCAGCTCACCACCGCTAGGCGAGACCCAGTACTTC
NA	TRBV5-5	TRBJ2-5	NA	CASSLARTHFATQYF	TGTGCCAGCAGCTTGGCACGGACCCACTTTGCGACCCAGTACTTC
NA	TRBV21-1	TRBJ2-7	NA	CASSKPPYEQYF	TGTGCCAGCAGCAAACCTCCCTACGAGCAGTACTTC
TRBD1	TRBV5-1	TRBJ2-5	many	CASSSAGTGRETQYF	TGCGCCAGCAGCTCAGCCGGGACAGGGAGAGAGACCCAGTACTTC
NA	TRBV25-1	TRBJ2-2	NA	CASSPRQNGELFF	TGTGCCAGCAGTCCCCGACAGAACGGGGAGCTGTTTTTT
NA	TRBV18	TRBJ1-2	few	CASSPSGTNYGYTF	TGTGCCAGCTCACCGTCAGGAACTAACTATGGCTACACCTTC
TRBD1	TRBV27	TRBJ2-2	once	CASSGPGQGTGELFF	TGTGCCAGCAGTGGACCGGGACAGGGCACCGGGGAGCTGTTTTTT
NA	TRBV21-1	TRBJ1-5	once	CASSRGAPTGDQPQHF	TGTGCCAGCAGCAGGGGGGCGCCGACAGGGGATCAGCCCCAGCATTTT
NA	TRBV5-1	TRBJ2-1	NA	CASSGGDSRGEQFF	TGCGCCAGCAGCGGTGGGGACTCCCGTGGGGAGCAGTTCTTC
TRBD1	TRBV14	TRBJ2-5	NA	CASSHPKRANRGQETQYF	TGTGCCAGCAGCCATCCCAAGAGGGCCAACAGGGGCCAAGAGACCCAGTACTTC
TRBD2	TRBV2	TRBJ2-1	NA	CASTLSGGTSPGKQFF	TGTGCCAGCACTTTATCGGGGGGGACTAGCCCTGGGAAGCAGTTCTTC
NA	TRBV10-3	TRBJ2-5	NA	CAISEGDQETQYF	TGTGCCATCAGTGAGGGGGACCAAGAGACCCAGTACTTC
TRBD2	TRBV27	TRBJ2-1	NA	CASSIFSSGSYNEQFF	TGTGCCAGCAGTATCTTCTCTAGCGGCTCCTACAATGAGCAGTTCTTC
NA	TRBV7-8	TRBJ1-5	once	CASSLAGPNNQPQHF	TGTGCCAGCAGCTTAGCCGGGCCCAATAATCAGCCCCAGCATTTT
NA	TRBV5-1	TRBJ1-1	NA	CASSLVLGFNSEAFF	TGCGCCAGCAGCTTGGTTTTGGGTTTCAACTCTGAAGCTTTCTTT